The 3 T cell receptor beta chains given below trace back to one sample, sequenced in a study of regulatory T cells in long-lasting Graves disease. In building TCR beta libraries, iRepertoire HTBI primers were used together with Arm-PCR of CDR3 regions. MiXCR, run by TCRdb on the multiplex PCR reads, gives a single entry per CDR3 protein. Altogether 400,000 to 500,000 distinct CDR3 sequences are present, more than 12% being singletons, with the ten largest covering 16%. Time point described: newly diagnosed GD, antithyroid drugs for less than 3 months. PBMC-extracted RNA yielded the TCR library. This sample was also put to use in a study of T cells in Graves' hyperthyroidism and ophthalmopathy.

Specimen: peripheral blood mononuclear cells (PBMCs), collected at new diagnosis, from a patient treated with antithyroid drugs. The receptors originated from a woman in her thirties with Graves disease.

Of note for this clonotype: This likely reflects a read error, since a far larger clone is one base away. The CDR3 DNA reads as TGTGCCAGCAGCCAAGGGGGGGCTAGCGGCGAGCAGCTCTTC. Translating it yields CASSQGGASGEQLF. The V call is TRBV6-2 or TRBV6-3, the J call TRBJ2-4; tentatively, D is TRBD2 (7 bases). This CDR3 is 14 amino acids long. Germline V gene data show CDR1 as MNHEY and CDR2 as SVGEGT.

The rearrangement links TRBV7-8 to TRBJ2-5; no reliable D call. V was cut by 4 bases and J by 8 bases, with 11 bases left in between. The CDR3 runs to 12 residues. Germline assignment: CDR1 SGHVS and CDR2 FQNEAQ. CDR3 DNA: TGTGCCAGCAGCTCCCGCACTGGCACCCAGTACTTC. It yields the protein CASSSRTGTQYF.

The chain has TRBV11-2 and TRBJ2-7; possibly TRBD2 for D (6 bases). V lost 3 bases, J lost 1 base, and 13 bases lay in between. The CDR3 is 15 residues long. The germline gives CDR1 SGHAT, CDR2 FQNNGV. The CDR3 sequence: CASSFFFRESYEQYF. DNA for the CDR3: TGTGCCAGCAGCTTCTTTTTCCGGGAGTCCTACGAGCAGTACTTC.